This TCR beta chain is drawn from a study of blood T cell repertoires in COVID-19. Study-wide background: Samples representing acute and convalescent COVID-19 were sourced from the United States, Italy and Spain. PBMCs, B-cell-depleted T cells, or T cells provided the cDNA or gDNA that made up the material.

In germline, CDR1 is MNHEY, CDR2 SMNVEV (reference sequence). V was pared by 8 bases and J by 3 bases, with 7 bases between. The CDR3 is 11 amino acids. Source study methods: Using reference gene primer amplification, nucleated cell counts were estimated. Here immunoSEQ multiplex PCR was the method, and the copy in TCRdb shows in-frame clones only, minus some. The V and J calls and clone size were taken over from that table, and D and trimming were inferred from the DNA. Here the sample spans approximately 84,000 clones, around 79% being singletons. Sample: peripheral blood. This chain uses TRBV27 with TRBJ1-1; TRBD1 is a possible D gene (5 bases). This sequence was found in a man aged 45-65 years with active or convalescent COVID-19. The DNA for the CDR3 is TGTGCCAGCCGGGGGTACACTGAAGCTTTCTTT. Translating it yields CASRGYTEAFF.